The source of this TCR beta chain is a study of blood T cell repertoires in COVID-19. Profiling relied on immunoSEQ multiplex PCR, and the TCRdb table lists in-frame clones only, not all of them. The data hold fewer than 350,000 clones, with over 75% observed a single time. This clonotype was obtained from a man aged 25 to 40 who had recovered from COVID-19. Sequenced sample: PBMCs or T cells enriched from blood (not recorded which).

CDR3: CASSLDPGRGRGNTIYF. CDR3 nucleotide sequence: TGTGCCAGCAGCTTAGACCCGGGCAGGGGGCGCGGAAACACCATATATTTT. The V and J genes are TRBV7-9 and TRBJ1-3; 8 nucleotides align to TRBD1. The CDR3 is 17 amino acids. CDR1 and CDR2 (germline): SEHNR, FQNEAQ (reference sequence). Germline trimming cut 1 base from V and 4 bases from J; bases unmatched to any gene: 9.